A single sample gave rise to the 10 T cell receptor beta chains below, sequenced in a study of T cells after yellow fever vaccination. TCRdb ran MiXCR on the 5' RACE reads and lists one entry per CDR3 protein. The sample has approximately 74,000 distinct CDR3 sequences; about 6% are singletons. Sequenced here: CD4+ T cells sorted from PBMCs, sampled less than 16 days after the first yellow fever vaccination. All receptors derive from a man between 18 and 29 years old who received the YFV17D yellow fever vaccine.

In this sample, this clonotype turned up many times. The rearrangement uses TRBV7-8 and TRBJ1-1; D is uncertain. Trimming shortened V by 1 base and J by 2 bases, and 8 bases separated the two germline ends. The CDR3 totals 14 residues. Germline CDR1 is SGHVS and CDR2 is FQNEAQ. CDR3 DNA: TGTGCCAGCAGCTTAGACGCATTCAACACTGAAGCTTTCTTT. It translates to CASSLDAFNTEAFF.

This clonotype was recorded at least ten times. This sequence joins TRBV30 and TRBJ2-7, with a tentative D call TRBD2 (5 bases). Germline-derived CDR1 and CDR2 are GTSNPN and SVGIG (reference sequence). Trimming left V 0 bases short and J 3 bases short, with 9 bases between. The CDR3 is 13 amino acids. The CDR3 spells CAWSVQGGYEQYF. DNA of the CDR3: TGTGCCTGGAGTGTACAAGGAGGCTACGAGCAGTACTTC.

This clonotype was picked up many times. The V gene is TRBV4-1, the J gene TRBJ2-7, with D uncertain. Deletions cut 4 bases from V and 0 bases from J, with 13 bases between. This CDR3 is built from 15 residues. Germline values: CDR1 MGHRA, CDR2 YSYEKL. CDR3 in amino acids: CASSPTPTRSYEQYF. In DNA form, the CDR3 reads TGCGCCAGCAGCCCGACTCCCACCCGCTCCTACGAGCAGTACTTC.

This clonotype was observed many times. The chain uses TRBV5-1 and TRBJ2-3; D may be TRBD1 (5 bases). Germline V lookup: CDR1 SGHRS, CDR2 YFSETQ. The length of the CDR3 is 16 residues. V was trimmed by 0 bases and J by 2 bases, leaving 13 bases between them. CDR3 nucleotide sequence: TGCGCCAGCAGCTTGGGACAGACCGTAGCCACAGATACGCAGTATTTT. Translated: CASSLGQTVATDTQYF.

This clonotype was seen repeatedly, ten times or more. V is TRBV20-1 and J is TRBJ1-4, with no clear D. Germline V gene data show CDR1 as DFQATT and CDR2 as SNEGSKA (reference sequence). The V gene lost 3 bases and the J gene lost 10 bases, with 12 bases spanning the gap. The CDR3 consists of 12 residues. The CDR3 sequence is CSASRGLAKLFF. For the CDR3, the DNA is TGCAGTGCTAGTAGAGGGCTCGCAAAACTGTTTTTT.

This clonotype was seen repeatedly, ten times or more. The chain is built from TRBV6-6 and TRBJ2-3, with 9 bases fitting TRBD1. The CDR3 has 15 residues. Looked up from germline, CDR1 is MNHNY and CDR2 is SVGAGI (reference sequence). J gave up 7 bases and V 4 bases, and 9 bases lay outside the gene matches. DNA of the CDR3: TGTGCCAGCAGTTTACAGGGGGCTTCACCGCATACGCAGTATTTT. The encoded protein is CASSLQGASPHTQYF.

This clonotype was seen only once. This could be a read error, since a much larger clone is one nucleotide away. The chain is built from TRBV5-1 and TRBJ1-3, with 7 bases aligning to TRBD1. The CDR3 has 15 residues. The germline V gene has CDR1 SGHRS and CDR2 YFSETQ. The CDR3 reads CSSSQPTGKGNTIYF. As DNA, the CDR3 is TGCTCCAGCAGCCAACCGACAGGGAAAGGAAACACCATATATTTT.

This clonotype showed up many times. The chain uses TRBV20-1 and TRBJ2-2, with D maybe TRBD1 (5 bases). The CDR3 runs 14 residues. V gave up 3 bases and J gave up 6 bases, with 14 bases separating them. Germline V gene lookup returns CDR1 DFQATT and CDR2 SNEGSKA (reference sequence). The CDR3: CSASYSGAAGELFF. In DNA, the CDR3 is TGCAGTGCTAGCTATTCTGGGGCCGCCGGGGAGCTGTTTTTT.

Only a few counts were recorded for this clonotype. The J gene is TRBJ2-7, the V gene TRBV7-8; 9 positions match TRBD2. The germline V gene has CDR1 SGHVS and CDR2 FQNEAQ. The CDR3 has 18 amino acids. Germline trimming cut 5 bases from V and 1 base from J; bases unmatched to any gene: 15. CDR3 coding DNA: TGTGCCAGCAGCCCGTATCGCGCGGGGGGGGGCCGGTCCTACGAGCAGTACGTC. The encoded protein is CASSPYRAGGGRSYEQYV.

This clonotype was seen many times. The gene calls are TRBV4-3 and TRBJ2-7; perhaps TRBD1 as D (7 bases). The CDR3 totals 16 residues. In germline, CDR1 is LGHNA, CDR2 YSLEER. V lost 4 bases and J lost 0, with 16 bases in between. CDR3 coding DNA: TGCGCCAGCAGCCGGCATGCGGGACAGCTCTCCTACGAGCAGTACTTC. This codes for CASSRHAGQLSYEQYF.